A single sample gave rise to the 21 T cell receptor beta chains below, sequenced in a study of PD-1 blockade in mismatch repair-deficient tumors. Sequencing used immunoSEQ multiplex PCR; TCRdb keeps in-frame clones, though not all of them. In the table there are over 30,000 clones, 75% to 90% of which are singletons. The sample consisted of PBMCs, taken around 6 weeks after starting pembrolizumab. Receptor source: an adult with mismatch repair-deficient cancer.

Here the CDR3 reads CASSDLGDLAKFETQYF. The CDR3 nucleotides read TGTGCCAGCAGCGACTTAGGGGACTTAGCAAAATTCGAGACCCAGTACTTC. The chain recombines TRBV11-3 with TRBJ2-5; perhaps TRBD2 as D (6 bases). Trimming stripped 5 bases from V and 5 bases from J, with 24 bases between. Germline V gene sequence: CDR1 SGHNT, CDR2 YENEEA. This CDR3 is built from 17 residues.

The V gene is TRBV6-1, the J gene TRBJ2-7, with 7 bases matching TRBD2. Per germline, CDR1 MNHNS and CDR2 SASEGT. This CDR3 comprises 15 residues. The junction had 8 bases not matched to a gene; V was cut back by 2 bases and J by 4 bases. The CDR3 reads CASSERRQGGYEQYF. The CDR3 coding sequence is TGTGCCAGCAGTGAAAGGAGGCAGGGAGGGTACGAGCAGTACTTC.

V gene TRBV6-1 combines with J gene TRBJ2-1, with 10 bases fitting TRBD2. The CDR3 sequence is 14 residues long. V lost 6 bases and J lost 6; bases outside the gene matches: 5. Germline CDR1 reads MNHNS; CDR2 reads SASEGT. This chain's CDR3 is CASRNLAGANEQFF. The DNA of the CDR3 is TGTGCCAGCAGGAATCTAGCGGGAGCCAATGAGCAGTTCTTC.

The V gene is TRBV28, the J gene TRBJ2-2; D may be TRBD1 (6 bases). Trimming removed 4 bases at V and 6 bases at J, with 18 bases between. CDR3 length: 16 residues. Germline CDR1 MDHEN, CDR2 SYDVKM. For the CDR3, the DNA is TGTGCCAGCAGTTCGACCCCAGGGACAAGCCCCGGGGAGCTGTTTTTT. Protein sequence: CASSSTPGTSPGELFF.

The CDR3 nucleotides read TGTGCCAGTGGTCAGACTATTTACAATGAGCAGTTCTTC. Translating it yields CASGQTIYNEQFF. The V call is TRBV19, the J call TRBJ2-1, with a possible D match to TRBD2 (5 bases). Germline V CDR1 and CDR2: LNHDA, SQIVND (reference sequence). The CDR3 extends over 13 amino acids. V was pared by 8 bases and J by 4 bases, with 12 bases between.

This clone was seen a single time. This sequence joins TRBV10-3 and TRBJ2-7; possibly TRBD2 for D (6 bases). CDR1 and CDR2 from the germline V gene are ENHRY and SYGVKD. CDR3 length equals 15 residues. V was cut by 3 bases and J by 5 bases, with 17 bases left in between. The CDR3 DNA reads TGTGCCATCAGTGAACTAGCCCCTCTTCCTGACGAGCAGTACTTC. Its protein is CAISELAPLPDEQYF.

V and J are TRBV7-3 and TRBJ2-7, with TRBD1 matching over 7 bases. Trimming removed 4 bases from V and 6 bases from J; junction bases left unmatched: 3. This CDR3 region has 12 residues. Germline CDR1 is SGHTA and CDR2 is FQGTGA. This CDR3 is CASSSSGGEQYF. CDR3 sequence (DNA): TGTGCCAGCAGCTCATCAGGGGGCGAGCAGTACTTC.

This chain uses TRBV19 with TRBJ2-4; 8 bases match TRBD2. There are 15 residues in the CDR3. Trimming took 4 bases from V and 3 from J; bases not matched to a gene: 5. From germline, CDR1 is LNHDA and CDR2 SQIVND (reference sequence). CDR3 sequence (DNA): TGTGCCAGTAGTACCCCGGGGGGGGGCAAAAACATTCAGTACTTC. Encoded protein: CASSTPGGGKNIQYF.

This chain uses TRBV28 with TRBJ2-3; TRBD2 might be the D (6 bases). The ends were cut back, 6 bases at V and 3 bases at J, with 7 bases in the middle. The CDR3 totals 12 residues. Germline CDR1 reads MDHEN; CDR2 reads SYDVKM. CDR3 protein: CASRAGTDTQYF. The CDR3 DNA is TGTGCCAGCAGGGCGGGGACAGATACGCAGTATTTT.

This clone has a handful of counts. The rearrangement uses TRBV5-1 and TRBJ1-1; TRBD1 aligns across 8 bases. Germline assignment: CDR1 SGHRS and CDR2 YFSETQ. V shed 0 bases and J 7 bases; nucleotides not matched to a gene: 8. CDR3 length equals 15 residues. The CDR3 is CASSLGTGPAYEAFF. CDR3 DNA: TGCGCCAGCAGCTTGGGGACAGGGCCCGCCTATGAAGCTTTCTTT.

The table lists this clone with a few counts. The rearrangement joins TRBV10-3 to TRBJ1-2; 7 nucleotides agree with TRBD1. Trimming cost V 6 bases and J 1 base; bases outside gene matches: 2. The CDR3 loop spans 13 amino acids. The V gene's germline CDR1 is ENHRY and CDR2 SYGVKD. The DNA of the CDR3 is TGTGCCATCAGAGACAGGGATAACTATGGCTACACCTTC. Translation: CAIRDRDNYGYTF.

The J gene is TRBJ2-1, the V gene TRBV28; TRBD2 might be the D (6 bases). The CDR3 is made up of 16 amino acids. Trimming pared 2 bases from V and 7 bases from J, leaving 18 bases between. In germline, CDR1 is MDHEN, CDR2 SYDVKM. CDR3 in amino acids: CASSLGGRGTFNEQFF. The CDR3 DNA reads TGTGCCAGCAGTTTAGGAGGGCGCGGGACCTTTAATGAGCAGTTCTTC. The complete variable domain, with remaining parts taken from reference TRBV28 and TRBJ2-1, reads DVKVTQSSRYLVKRTGEKVFLECVQDMDHENMFWYRQDPGLGLRLIYFSYDVKMKEKGDIPEGYSVSREKKERFSLILESASTNQTSMYLCASSLGGRGTFNEQFFGPGTRLTVL.

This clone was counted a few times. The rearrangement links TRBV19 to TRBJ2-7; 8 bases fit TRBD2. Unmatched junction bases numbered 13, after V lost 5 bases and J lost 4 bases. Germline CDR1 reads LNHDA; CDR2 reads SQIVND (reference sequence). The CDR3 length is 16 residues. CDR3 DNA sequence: TGTGCCAGTAGTCCCACAGTAGCGGGATCGTGGTACGAGCAGTACTTC. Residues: CASSPTVAGSWYEQYF.

CDR3 region: CASSLTSGSYEQYF. The CDR3 region has the DNA TGTGCCAGCAGCTTAACTAGCGGGTCCTACGAGCAGTACTTC. The chain has TRBV7-8 and TRBJ2-7, with TRBD2 identical over 9 bases. Germline-derived CDR1 and CDR2 are SGHVS and FQNEAQ. CDR3 length: 14 residues. J was trimmed by 1 base and V by 2 bases; bases with no gene match: 0.

This CDR3 is CASSEGGQAYGYTF. DNA for the CDR3: TGTGCCAGCAGCGAAGGAGGGCAGGCCTATGGCTACACCTTC. This chain connects TRBV5-4 to TRBJ1-2; D call uncertain. Trimming cost V 4 bases and J 4 bases, with 14 bases left between them. CDR3 length: 14 amino acids. Germline values: CDR1 SGHNT, CDR2 YYREEE (reference sequence).

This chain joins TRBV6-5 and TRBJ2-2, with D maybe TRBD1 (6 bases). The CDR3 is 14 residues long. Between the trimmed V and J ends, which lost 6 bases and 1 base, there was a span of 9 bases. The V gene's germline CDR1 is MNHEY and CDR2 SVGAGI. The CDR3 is CASRRTVNTGELFF. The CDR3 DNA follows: TGTGCCAGCAGACGGACAGTGAACACCGGGGAGCTGTTTTTT.

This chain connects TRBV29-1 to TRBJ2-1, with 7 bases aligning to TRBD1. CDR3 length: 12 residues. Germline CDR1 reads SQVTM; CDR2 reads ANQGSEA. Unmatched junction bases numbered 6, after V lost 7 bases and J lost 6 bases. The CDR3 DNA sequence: TGCAGCGGAAACAGGGGAAGCAATGAGCAGTTCTTC. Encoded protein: CSGNRGSNEQFF.

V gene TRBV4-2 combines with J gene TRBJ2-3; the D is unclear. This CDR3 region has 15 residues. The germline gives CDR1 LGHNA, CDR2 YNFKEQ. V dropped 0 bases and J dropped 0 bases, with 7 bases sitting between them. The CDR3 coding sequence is TGTGCCAGCAGCCAAGATGAGGCTAGCACAGATACGCAGTATTTT. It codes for CASSQDEASTDTQYF.

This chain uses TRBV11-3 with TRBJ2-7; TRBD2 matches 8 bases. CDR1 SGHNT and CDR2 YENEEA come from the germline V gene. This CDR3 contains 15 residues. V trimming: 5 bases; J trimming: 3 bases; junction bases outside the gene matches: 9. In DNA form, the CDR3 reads TGTGCCAGCAGCCCCCCAGGAAGCGGGAGCTACGAGCAGTACTTC. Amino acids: CASSPPGSGSYEQYF. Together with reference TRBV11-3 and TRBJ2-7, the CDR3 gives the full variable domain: EAGVVQSPRYKIIEKKQPVAFWCNPISGHNTLYWYLQNLGQGPELLIRYENEEAVDDSQLPKDRFSAERLKGVDSTLKIQPAELGDSAVYLCASSPPGSGSYEQYFGPGTRLTVT.

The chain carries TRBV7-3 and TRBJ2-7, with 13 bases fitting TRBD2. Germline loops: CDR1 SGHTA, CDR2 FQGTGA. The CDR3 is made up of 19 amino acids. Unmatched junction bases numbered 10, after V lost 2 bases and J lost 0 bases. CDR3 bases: TGTGCCAGCAGCTTAGGACCGGGACTAGCGGGACTGAGCTCCTACGAGCAGTACTTC. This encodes CASSLGPGLAGLSSYEQYF.

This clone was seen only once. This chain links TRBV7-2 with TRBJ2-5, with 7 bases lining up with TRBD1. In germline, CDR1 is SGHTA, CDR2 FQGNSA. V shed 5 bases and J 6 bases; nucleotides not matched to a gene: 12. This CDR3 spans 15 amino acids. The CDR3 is CASSPPTGTGKTQYF. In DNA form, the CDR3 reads TGTGCCAGCAGCCCGCCGACAGGGACGGGAAAGACCCAGTACTTC.